This TCR beta chain stems from a study of blood T cell repertoires in COVID-19. This clone was recorded once. The assay was immunoSEQ multiplex PCR, and TCRdb's table has in-frame clones only and misses some. Among 200,000 to 300,000 clones listed, about 87% were seen once. Sequencing was done on a sample of peripheral blood. The source of this sequence is a man aged 60 to 69 who had recovered from COVID-19.

Here the CDR3 DNA reads TGTGCCTGGAGTGTTTCCGGGCAAGAGACCCAGTACTTC. Protein sequence: CAWSVSGQETQYF. The J gene is TRBJ2-5, the V gene TRBV30; D gene ambiguous. Germline CDR1 and CDR2: GTSNPN and SVGIG (reference sequence). V dropped 0 bases and J dropped 2 bases, with 7 bases sitting between them. The CDR3 spans 13 residues.